Described below is a single T cell receptor beta chain sequence and its context. Its antigen is undetermined. Assay: immunoSEQ multiplex PCR; the TCRdb copy retains only in-frame clones and omits some. Of roughly 49,000 clones in the sample, 75% to 80% are singletons; the top ten hold approximately 8%. This entry comes from a study of OX40 agonist ivuxolimab in advanced cancers. The wider study: Recorded diagnoses for dose-escalation patients were hepatocellular carcinoma, melanoma, renal cell or head and neck cancer.

Broader study findings: Expanded clones were, on average, more numerous among CD8+ T cells than CD4+.

This CDR3 has 13 amino acids. Trimming pared 7 bases from V and 5 bases from J, leaving 12 bases between. The germline V gene has CDR1 MNHNS and CDR2 SASEGT. Sampled blood was obtained at baseline, cycle 4 day 1, and cycle 7 day 1. The source material was CD4+ or CD8+ T cells sorted from blood, sampled in a trial of the OX40 agonist ivuxolimab. The rearrangement links TRBV6-1 to TRBJ1-5; TRBD1 is a possible D gene (5 bases). This sequence was found in an adult with an advanced solid tumor such as melanoma, head and neck, liver or kidney cancer. Here the CDR3 reads CASTGQDYQPQHF. The CDR3 nucleotides read TGTGCCAGCACGGGGCAGGACTATCAGCCCCAGCATTTT.